This entry features one T cell receptor (beta chain) sequence. What it binds is unknown. This entry is derived from a study of shared clonotypes between healthy human individuals. The study ran the assay at deep level. Method: immunoSEQ multiplex PCR; TCRdb's copy keeps in-frame clones and lacks some. The data contain a few million clones, approximately 96% of them singletons. Germline CDR1 is LNHNV and CDR2 is YYDKDF (reference sequence). Trimming shortened V by 3 bases and J by 4 bases, and 12 bases separated the two germline ends. The CDR3 runs 14 residues. Findings and caveats of the study: Memory subsets generally showed lower estimated richness than naive subsets.

This TCR was recovered from a man between 18 and 35 years old in good health. The chain couples TRBV15 to TRBJ1-2; D might be TRBD1 (5 bases). The sample was naive CD4+ T cells sorted from blood. Subset meaning: CD45RA+ positively selected. In nucleotides, the CDR3 is TGTGCCACCAGCAGCTCGGGGGGACCCTATGGCTACACCTTC. It is translated as CATSSSGGPYGYTF.